The sequence of this T cell receptor beta chain was determined in a study of OX40 agonist ivuxolimab in advanced cancers. Sequencing used immunoSEQ multiplex PCR; TCRdb keeps in-frame clones, though not all of them. The sample has tens of thousands of clones; around 92% are singletons. V trimming: 4 bases; J trimming: 8 bases; junction bases outside the gene matches: 3. Per germline, CDR1 SNHLY and CDR2 FYNNEI. This CDR3 contains 13 residues. The sequence was collected from an adult with an advanced solid tumor such as melanoma, head and neck, liver or kidney cancer. The J gene is TRBJ1-2, the V gene TRBV2; 11 bases are a match to TRBD1. This material consisted of CD4+ or CD8+ T cells sorted from blood, taken in a trial of the OX40 agonist ivuxolimab. This CDR3 reads CASSGTGGRGYTF. DNA for the CDR3: TGTGCCAGCAGTGGGACAGGGGGCCGCGGCTACACCTTC. Full variable domain (rest looked up from reference TRBV2 and TRBJ1-2): EPEVTQTPSHQVTQMGQEVILRCVPISNHLYFYWYRQILGQKVEFLVSFYNNEISEKSEIFDDQFSVERPDGSNFTLKIRSTKLEDSAMYFCASSGTGGRGYTFGSGTRLTVV.